This T cell receptor (beta chain) was documented in a study of vaccination and CD4 T cells after COVID-19. Study-wide results and limits: For convalescent patients, a median around 90% of reactive clones surfaced exclusively after vaccination.

Regarding this clonotype: Its antigen remains unidentified.

Scientists ran DNA taken from cultured CD4+ T cells through the Oncomine TCR Beta short-read assay for sequencing. TCRdb reprocessed the PCR reads via MiXCR and lists one record per CDR3 protein. The data contain roughly 15,000 distinct CDR3 sequences, around 44% of them singletons. Documented treatment: roughly 10-day PBMC culture with coronavirus spike peptide pools or control peptides (ViraFEST assay). ViraFEST used peptide pools to expand antigen-specific T cells before TCR sequencing. Each well received about 2.2 million PBMCs, cultured with around 10 IU/ml IL-2 and roughly 10 ug/ml peptide pools. Medium was half-exchanged with fresh IL-2 medium on days 3 and 7. Sequenced: CD4+ T cells from blood, cultured in vitro. The sequence was collected from a human donor who had recovered from COVID-19.

The CDR3 region is CASSPLFSSGSSEQYF. CDR3 coding DNA: TGTGCCAGCTCACCACTTTTTTCTAGCGGGAGTTCCGAGCAGTACTTC. The V and J genes are TRBV18 and TRBJ2-7, with 10 bases lining up with TRBD2. Per the germline V gene, CDR1 is KGHSH and CDR2 is LQKENI. The length of the CDR3 is 16 residues. Trimming took 1 base from V and 6 from J; bases not matched to a gene: 9.